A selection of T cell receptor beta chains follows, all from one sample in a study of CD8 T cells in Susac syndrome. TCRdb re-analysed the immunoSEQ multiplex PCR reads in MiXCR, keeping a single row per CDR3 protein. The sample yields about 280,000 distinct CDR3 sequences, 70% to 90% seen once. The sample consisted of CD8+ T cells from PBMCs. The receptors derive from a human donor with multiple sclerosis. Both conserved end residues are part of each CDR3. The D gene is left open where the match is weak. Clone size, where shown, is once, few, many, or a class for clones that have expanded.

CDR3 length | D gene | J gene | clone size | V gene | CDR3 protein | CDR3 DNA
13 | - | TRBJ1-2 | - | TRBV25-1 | CASSAGFVNGYTF | TGTGCCAGCAGTGCCGGATTTGTGAATGGCTACACCTTC
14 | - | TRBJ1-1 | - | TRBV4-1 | CASTQRFSGSEAFF | TGCGCCAGCACCCAACGATTTTCAGGGTCTGAAGCTTTCTTT
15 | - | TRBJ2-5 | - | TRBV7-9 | CASSPGRSRSATQYF | TGTGCCAGCAGCCCTGGGAGGAGCCGGTCGGCGACCCAGTACTTC
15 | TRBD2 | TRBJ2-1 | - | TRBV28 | CASTKNSREYNEQFF | TGTGCCAGCACCAAAAACTCGCGGGAGTACAATGAGCAGTTCTTC
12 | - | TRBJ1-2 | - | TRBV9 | CASNNRVYGYTF | TGTGCCAGCAATAACAGAGTATATGGCTACACCTTC
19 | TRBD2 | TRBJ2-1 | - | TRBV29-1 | CSVEDRSGRAGVTYNEQFF | TGCAGCGTTGAAGATCGGAGCGGGAGGGCCGGGGTTACCTACAATGAGCAGTTCTTC
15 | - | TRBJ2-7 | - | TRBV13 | CASSLGSGPSYEQYF | TGTGCCAGCAGCTTAGGCTCGGGGCCGAGCTACGAGCAGTACTTC
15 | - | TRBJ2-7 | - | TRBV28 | CASSLKKAGRYEQCF | TGTGCCAGCAGTTTAAAGAAGGCCGGTCGGTACGAGCAGTGCTTC
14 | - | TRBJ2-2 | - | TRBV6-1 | CASTSRGETGELFF | TGTGCCAGCACCAGTAGGGGTGAGACCGGGGAGCTGTTTTTT
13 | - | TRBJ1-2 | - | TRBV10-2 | CASSEYRSYGYTF | TGCGCCAGCAGTGAGTATCGGTCCTATGGCTACACCTTC
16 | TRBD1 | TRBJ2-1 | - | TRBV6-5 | CASSYSPGQGANEQFF | TGTGCCAGCAGTTACTCACCGGGACAGGGGGCAAATGAGCAGTTCTTC
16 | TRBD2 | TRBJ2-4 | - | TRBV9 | CASSGLAGGLGNIQYF | TGTGCCAGCAGCGGACTAGCGGGAGGTCTTGGAAACATTCAGTACTTC
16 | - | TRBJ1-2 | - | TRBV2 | CASSATLFGVTYGYTF | TGTGCCAGCAGTGCCACCCTCTTTGGGGTCACCTATGGCTACACCTTC
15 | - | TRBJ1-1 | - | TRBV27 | CASLRAGVRNTEAFF | TGTGCCAGCCTTCGTGCAGGGGTTCGGAACACTGAAGCTTTCTTT
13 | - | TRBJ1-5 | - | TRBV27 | CASSLNDNQPQHF | TGTGCCAGCAGTTTAAATGATAATCAGCCCCAGCATTTT
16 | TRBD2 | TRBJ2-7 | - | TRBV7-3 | CASSFKGLAGVDEQYF | TGTGCCAGCAGCTTTAAGGGACTAGCGGGAGTAGATGAGCAGTACTTC
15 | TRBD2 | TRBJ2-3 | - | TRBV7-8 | CASSVLAGGLDTQYF | TGTGCCAGCAGCGTACTAGCGGGTGGGTTAGATACGCAGTATTTT
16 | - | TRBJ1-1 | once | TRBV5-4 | CASSSLGGRMNTEAFF | TGTGCCAGCAGTAGTCTAGGGGGGAGGATGAACACTGAAGCTTTCTTT
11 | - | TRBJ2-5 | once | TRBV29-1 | CSVVKGGTQYF | TGCAGCGTTGTTAAGGGTGGGACCCAGTACTTC
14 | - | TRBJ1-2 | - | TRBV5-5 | CASSLDVGSYGYTF | TGTGCCAGCAGCTTGGATGTGGGGAGCTATGGCTACACCTTC
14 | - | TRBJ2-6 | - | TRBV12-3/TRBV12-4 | CASSIGPGANVLTF | TGTGCCAGCAGTATTGGGCCAGGGGCCAACGTCCTGACTTTC
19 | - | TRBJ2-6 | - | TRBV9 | CASSVGGSGSSSGANVLTF | TGTGCCAGCAGCGTAGGGGGGAGCGGGTCTAGCTCTGGGGCCAACGTCCTGACTTTC
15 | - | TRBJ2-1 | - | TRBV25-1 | CASSESQGRDNEQFF | TGTGCCAGCAGTGAGTCGCAGGGAAGGGATAATGAGCAGTTCTTC
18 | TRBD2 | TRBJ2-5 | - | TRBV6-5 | CASSYAGLAGPSGETQYF | TGTGCCAGCAGTTACGCGGGACTAGCGGGGCCTTCAGGAGAGACCCAGTACTTC
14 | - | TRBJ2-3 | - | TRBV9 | CASSERPSTDTQYF | TGTGCCAGCAGCGAGAGGCCCAGCACAGATACGCAGTATTTT
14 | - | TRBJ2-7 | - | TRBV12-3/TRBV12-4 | CASSSTTPIYEQYF | TGTGCCAGCAGTTCTACGACTCCGATCTACGAGCAGTACTTC
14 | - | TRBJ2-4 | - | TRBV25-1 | CASTGGSPKNIQYF | TGTGCCAGCACTGGGGGGAGTCCCAAAAACATTCAGTACTTC
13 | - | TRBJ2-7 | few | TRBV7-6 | CASSILESYEQYF | TGTGCCAGCAGCATATTAGAGTCCTACGAGCAGTACTTC
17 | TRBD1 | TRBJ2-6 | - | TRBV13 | CASSLGQVPSGANVLTF | TGTGCCAGCAGCTTGGGACAGGTCCCCTCTGGGGCCAACGTCCTGACTTTC
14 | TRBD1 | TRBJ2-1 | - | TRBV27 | CASSSTGLYNEQFF | TGTGCCAGCAGTTCGACAGGGTTATACAATGAGCAGTTCTTC
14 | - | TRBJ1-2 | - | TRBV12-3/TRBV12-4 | CASRPPQVLYGYTF | TGTGCCAGCAGACCACCACAGGTCCTCTATGGCTACACCTTC
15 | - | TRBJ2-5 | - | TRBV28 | CASKGGSLYQETQYF | TGTGCCAGCAAAGGTGGGAGCCTGTACCAAGAGACCCAGTACTTC
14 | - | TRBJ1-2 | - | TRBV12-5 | CASGSPQASYGYTF | TGTGCTAGTGGTTCTCCCCAGGCTTCCTATGGCTACACCTTC